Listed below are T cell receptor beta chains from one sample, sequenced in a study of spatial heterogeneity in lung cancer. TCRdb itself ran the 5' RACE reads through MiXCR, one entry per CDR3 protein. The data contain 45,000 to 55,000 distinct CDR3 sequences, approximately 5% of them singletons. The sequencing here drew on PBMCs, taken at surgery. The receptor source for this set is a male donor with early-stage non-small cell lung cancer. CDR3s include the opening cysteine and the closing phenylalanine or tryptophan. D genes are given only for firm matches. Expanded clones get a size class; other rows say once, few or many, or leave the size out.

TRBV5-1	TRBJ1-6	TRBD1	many	CASSGSQGRNSPLHF	TGCGCCAGCAGCGGGTCACAGGGGAGGAATTCACCCCTCCACTTT
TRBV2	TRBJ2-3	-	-	CASSEGVWATDTQYF	TGTGCCAGCAGTGAAGGAGTTTGGGCCACAGATACGCAGTATTTT
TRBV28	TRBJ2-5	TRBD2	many	CASRPTSGRAETQYF	TGTGCCAGCAGACCCACTAGCGGGAGGGCAGAGACCCAGTACTTC
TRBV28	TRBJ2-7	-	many	CASSLAGGSPHEQYF	TGTGCCAGCAGTTTAGCTGGGGGGAGCCCCCACGAGCAGTACTTC
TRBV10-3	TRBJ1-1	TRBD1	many	CAIRQGTGAGTEAFF	TGTGCCATCAGGCAAGGGACAGGGGCCGGGACTGAAGCTTTCTTT
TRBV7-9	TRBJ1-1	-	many	CASSFVQDTEAFF	TGTGCCAGCAGCTTCGTGCAGGACACTGAAGCTTTCTTT
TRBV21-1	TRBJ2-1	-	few	CASSNSLARGIHEQFF	TGTGCCAGCAGCAACTCACTAGCGAGGGGGATCCATGAGCAGTTCTTC
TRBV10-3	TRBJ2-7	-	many	CAIKGVGSYEQYF	TGTGCCATCAAGGGGGTTGGCTCCTACGAGCAGTACTTC
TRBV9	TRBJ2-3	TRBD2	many	CASSVVPSGIPSTDTQYF	TGTGCCAGCAGCGTAGTGCCTAGCGGTATTCCTAGCACAGATACGCAGTATTTT
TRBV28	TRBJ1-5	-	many	CASSPTYTGTVINQPQHF	TGTGCCAGCAGTCCTACTTATACGGGAACAGTAATCAATCAGCCCCAGCATTTT
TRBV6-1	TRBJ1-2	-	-	CASSDALRWDTNYGYTF	TGTGCCAGCAGTGATGCCCTACGATGGGACACTAACTATGGCTACACCTTC
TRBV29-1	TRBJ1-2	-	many	CSVVLFVTAAQDGYTF	TGCAGCGTTGTTTTGTTTGTGACAGCAGCACAAGATGGCTACACCTTC
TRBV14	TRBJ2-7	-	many	CASSSWTADYEQYF	TGTGCCAGCAGCTCGTGGACAGCGGACTACGAGCAGTACTTC
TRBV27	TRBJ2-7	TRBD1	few	CASSGQGRIFPYEQYF	TGTGCCAGCAGCGGACAGGGGAGGATTTTTCCCTACGAGCAGTACTTC
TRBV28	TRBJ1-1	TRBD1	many	CASTGTGSYTEAFF	TGTGCCAGCACCGGGACAGGGAGCTACACTGAAGCTTTCTTT
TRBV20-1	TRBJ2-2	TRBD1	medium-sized	CSARGPYTGELFF	TGCAGTGCAAGGGGGCCCTACACCGGGGAGCTGTTTTTT
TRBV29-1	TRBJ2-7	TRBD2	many	CSVVGTSGRSSYEQYF	TGCAGCGTTGTTGGGACTAGCGGGAGGAGCTCCTACGAGCAGTACTTC
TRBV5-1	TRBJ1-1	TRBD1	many	CASSLGTGDNTEAFF	TGCGCCAGCAGCTTGGGTACAGGGGATAACACTGAAGCTTTCTTT
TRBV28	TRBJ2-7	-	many	CASSIPWGSGEQYF	TGTGCCAGCAGTATCCCGTGGGGATCCGGGGAGCAGTACTTC
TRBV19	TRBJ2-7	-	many	CASSTLAVKYEQYF	TGTGCCAGTAGTACCCTAGCCGTGAAGTACGAGCAGTACTTC
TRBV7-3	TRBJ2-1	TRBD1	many	CASSPHPGTGGNEQFF	TGTGCCAGCAGTCCTCACCCCGGGACAGGGGGCAATGAGCAGTTCTTC
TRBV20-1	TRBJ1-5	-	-	CSASIGAQYNQPQHF	TGCAGTGCTAGCATTGGCGCGCAATACAATCAGCCCCAGCATTTT
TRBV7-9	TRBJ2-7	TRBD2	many	CASTGAGTSGSYEQYF	TGTGCCAGCACCGGAGCAGGGACTAGCGGTTCCTACGAGCAGTACTTC
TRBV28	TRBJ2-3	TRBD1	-	CASSLGGQGSQDTQYF	TGTGCCAGCAGTTTGGGAGGACAGGGGAGTCAAGATACGCAGTATTTT
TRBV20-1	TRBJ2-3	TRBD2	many	CSADPLAGADTQYF	TGCAGTGCCGACCCACTAGCGGGGGCAGATACGCAGTATTTT
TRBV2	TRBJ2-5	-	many	CASRKGEGQETQYF	TGTGCCAGCAGGAAGGGAGAAGGTCAAGAGACCCAGTACTTC
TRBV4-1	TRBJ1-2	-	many	CASSQDSRQMYGYTF	TGCGCCAGCAGCCAAGATTCGAGACAGATGTATGGCTACACCTTC
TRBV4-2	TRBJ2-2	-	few	CASSQEESGQNTGELFF	TGTGCCAGCAGCCAAGAAGAATCGGGACAAAACACCGGGGAGCTGTTTTTT
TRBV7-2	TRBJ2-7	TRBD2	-	CASSLGGSGRAAQYF	TGTGCCAGCAGCTTAGGTGGTAGCGGGAGGGCGGCGCAGTACTTC
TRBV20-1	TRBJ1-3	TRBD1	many	CSASLQGSGNTIYF	TGCAGTGCTTCGCTACAGGGGTCTGGAAACACCATATATTTT
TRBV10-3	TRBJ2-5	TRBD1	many	CAISEWTGGGPQYF	TGTGCCATCAGTGAATGGACAGGGGGCGGTCCTCAGTACTTC